This T cell receptor (beta chain) was captured by sequencing in a study of PD-L1 blockade in urothelial cancer. The time point was: peripheral blood 6 weeks after treatment start. Clones were read by immunoSEQ multiplex PCR, and TCRdb kept only the in-frame ones, dropping some. The sample shows about 76,000 clones, approximately 89% of them seen only once. There are 16 residues in the CDR3. CDR1 is SGHDT and CDR2 is YYEEEE in the germline V gene. Between the trimmed V and J ends, which lost 0 bases and 0 bases, there was a span of 7 bases. This rearrangement joins TRBV5-6 to TRBJ2-6, with D possibly matching TRBD2 (5 bases). The specimen was PBMCs, collected around atezolizumab (anti-PD-L1) treatment. This TCR came from a woman older than 75 with urothelial cancer. This CDR3 is CASSLVGSSGANVLTF. The DNA of the CDR3 is TGTGCCAGCAGCTTGGTAGGGAGCTCTGGGGCCAACGTCCTGACTTTC.